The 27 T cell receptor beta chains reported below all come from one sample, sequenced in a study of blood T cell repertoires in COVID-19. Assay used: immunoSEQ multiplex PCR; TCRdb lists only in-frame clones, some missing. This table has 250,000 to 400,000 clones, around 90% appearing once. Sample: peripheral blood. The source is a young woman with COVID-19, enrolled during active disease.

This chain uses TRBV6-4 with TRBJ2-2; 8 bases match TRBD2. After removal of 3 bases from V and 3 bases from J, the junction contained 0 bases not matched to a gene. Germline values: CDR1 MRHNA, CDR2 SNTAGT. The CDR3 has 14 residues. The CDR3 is CASSEAGDTGELFF. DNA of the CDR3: TGTGCCAGCAGTGAAGCGGGAGACACCGGGGAGCTGTTTTTT.

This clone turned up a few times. CDR3 sequence (DNA): TGTGCCAGTAGTACCGTTGCGAGCTCCTATAATTCACCCCTCCACTTT. As protein: CASSTVASSYNSPLHF. The chain is built from TRBV19 and TRBJ1-6; D gene uncertain. The CDR3 has 16 amino acids. The V gene's germline CDR1 is LNHDA and CDR2 SQIVND (reference sequence). V lost 4 bases to trimming and J lost 0 bases, with 10 bases between them.

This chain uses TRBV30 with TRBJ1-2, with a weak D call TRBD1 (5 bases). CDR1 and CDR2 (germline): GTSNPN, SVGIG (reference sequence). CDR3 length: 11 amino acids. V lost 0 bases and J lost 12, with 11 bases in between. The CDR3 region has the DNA TGTGCCTGGAGTGTAGGGGCAGGACACACCTTC. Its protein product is CAWSVGAGHTF.

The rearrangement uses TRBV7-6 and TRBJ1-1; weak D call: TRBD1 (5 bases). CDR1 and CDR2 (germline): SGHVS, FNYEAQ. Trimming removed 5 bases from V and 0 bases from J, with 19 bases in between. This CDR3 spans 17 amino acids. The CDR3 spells CASSPGAATGMNTEAFF. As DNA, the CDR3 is TGTGCCAGCAGCCCCGGCGCGGCTACAGGCATGAACACTGAAGCTTTCTTT. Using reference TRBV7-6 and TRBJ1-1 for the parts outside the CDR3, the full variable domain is GAGVSQSPRYKVTKRGQDVALRCDPISGHVSLYWYRQALGQGPEFLTYFNYEAQQDKSGLPNDRFSAERPEGSISTLTIQRTEQRDSAMYRCASSPGAATGMNTEAFFGQGTRLTVV.

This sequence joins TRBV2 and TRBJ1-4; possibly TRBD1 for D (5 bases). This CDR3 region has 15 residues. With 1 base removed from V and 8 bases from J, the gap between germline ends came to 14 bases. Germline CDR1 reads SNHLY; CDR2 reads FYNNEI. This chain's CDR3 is CASSEDSGGREKLFF. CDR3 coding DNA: TGTGCCAGCAGTGAAGATTCCGGGGGACGGGAAAAACTGTTTTTT.

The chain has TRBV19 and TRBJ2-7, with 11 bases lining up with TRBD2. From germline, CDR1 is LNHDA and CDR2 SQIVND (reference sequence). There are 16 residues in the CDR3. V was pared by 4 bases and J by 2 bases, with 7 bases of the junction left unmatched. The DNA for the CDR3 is TGTGCCAGTAGTAGCTCGGGACTAGCGGATCCCTACGAGCAGTACTTC. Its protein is CASSSSGLADPYEQYF. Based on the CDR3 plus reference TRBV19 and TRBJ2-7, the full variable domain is DGGITQSPKYLFRKEGQNVTLSCEQNLNHDAMYWYRQDPGQGLRLIYYSQIVNDFQKGDIAEGYSVSREKKESFPLTVTSAQKNPTAFYLCASSSSGLADPYEQYFGPGTRLTVT.

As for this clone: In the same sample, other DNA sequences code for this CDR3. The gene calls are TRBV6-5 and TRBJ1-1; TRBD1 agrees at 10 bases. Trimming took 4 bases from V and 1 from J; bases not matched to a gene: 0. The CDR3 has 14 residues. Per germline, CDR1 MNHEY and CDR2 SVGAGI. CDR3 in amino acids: CASSWTGGNTEAFF. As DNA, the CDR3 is TGTGCCAGCAGTTGGACAGGGGGGAACACTGAAGCTTTCTTT.

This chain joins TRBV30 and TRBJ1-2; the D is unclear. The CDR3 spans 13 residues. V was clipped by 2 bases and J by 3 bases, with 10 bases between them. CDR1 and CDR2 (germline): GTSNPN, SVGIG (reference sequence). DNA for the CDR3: TGTGCCTGGAGTCCGGGATCCTACTATGGCTACACCTTC. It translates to CAWSPGSYYGYTF.

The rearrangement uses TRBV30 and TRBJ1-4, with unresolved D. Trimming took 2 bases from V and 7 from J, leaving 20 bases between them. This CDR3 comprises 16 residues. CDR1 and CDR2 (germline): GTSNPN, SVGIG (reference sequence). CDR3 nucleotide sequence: TGTGCCTGGAGTCCCAAGCTACGGTCAGGAGGTGAAAAACTGTTTTTT. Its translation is CAWSPKLRSGGEKLFF. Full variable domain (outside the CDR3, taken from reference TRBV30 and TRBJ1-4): SQTIHQWPATLVQPVGSPLSLECTVEGTSNPNLYWYRQAAGRGLQLLFYSVGIGQISSEVPQNLSASRPQDRQFILSSKKLLLSDSGFYLCAWSPKLRSGGEKLFFGSGTQLSVL.

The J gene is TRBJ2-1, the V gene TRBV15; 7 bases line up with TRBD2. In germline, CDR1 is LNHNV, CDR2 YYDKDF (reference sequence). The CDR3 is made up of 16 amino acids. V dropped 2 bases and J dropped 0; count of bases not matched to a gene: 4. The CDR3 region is CATSRKAGPSYNEQFF. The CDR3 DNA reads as TGTGCCACCAGCAGAAAAGCGGGACCCTCCTACAATGAGCAGTTCTTC.

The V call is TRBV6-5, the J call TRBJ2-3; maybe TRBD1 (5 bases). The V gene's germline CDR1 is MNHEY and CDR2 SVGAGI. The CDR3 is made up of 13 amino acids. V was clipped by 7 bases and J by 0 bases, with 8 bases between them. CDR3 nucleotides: TGTGCCAGCAAGAGACAGAGCACAGATACGCAGTATTTT. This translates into CASKRQSTDTQYF.

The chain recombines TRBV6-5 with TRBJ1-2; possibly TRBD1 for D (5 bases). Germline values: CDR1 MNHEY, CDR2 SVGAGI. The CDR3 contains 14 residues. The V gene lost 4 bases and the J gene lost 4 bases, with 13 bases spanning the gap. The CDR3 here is CASSFSTGPYGYTF. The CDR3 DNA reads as TGTGCCAGCAGTTTCTCCACAGGCCCCTATGGCTACACCTTC.

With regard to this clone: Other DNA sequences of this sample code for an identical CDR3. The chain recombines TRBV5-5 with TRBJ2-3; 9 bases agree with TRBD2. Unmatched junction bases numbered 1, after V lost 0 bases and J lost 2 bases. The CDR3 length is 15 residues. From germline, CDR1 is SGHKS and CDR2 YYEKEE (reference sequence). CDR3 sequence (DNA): TGTGCCAGCAGCTTGGGACTAGCGGTCACAGATACGCAGTATTTT. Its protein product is CASSLGLAVTDTQYF.

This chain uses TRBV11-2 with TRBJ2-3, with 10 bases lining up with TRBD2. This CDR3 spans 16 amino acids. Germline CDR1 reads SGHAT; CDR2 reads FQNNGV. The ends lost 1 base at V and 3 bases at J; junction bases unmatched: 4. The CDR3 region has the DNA TGTGCCAGCAGCTTAGTCGGTAGCGGGAGGACAGATACGCAGTATTTT. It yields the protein CASSLVGSGRTDTQYF.

The CDR3 is CSVEVRRGSEQYF. In nucleotides, the CDR3 is TGCAGCGTTGAAGTTAGAAGGGGGAGCGAGCAGTACTTC. The V call is TRBV29-1, the J call TRBJ2-7; D possibly corresponds to TRBD1 (6 bases). The V end was cut by 1 base, the J end by 6 bases, with 13 bases between. CDR1 and CDR2 (germline): SQVTM, ANQGSEA. CDR3 length: 13 residues.

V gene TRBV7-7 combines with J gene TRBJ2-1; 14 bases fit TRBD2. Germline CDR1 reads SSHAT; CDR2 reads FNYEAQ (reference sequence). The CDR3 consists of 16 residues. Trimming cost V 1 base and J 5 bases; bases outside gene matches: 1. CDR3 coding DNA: TGTGCCAGCAGCTTAGGACTAGCGGGAGGGGACAATGAGCAGTTCTTC. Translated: CASSLGLAGGDNEQFF.

CDR3 coding DNA: TGCAGCGTTCTCGAAGTCGACAGGGGAACCTACAATGAGCAGTTCTTC. It yields the protein CSVLEVDRGTYNEQFF. This chain joins TRBV29-1 and TRBJ2-1, with 8 bases lining up with TRBD1. V shed 5 bases, J shed 2 bases, and the junction held 11 bases outside the gene matches. Germline V CDR1 and CDR2: SQVTM, ANQGSEA. The CDR3 spans 16 residues.

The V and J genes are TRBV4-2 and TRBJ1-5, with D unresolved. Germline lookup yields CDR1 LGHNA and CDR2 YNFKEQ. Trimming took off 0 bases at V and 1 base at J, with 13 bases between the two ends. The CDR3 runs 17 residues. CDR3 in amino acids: CASSQEVTSASNQPQHF. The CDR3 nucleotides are TGTGCCAGCAGCCAAGAAGTGACATCGGCAAGCAATCAGCCCCAGCATTTT.

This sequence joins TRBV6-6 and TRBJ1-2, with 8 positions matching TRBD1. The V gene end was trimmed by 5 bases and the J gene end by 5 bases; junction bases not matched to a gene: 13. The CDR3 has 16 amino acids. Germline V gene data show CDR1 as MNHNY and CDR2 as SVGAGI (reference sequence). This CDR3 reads CASSQPVGTGPYGYTF. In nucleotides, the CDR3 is TGTGCCAGCAGTCAACCAGTCGGGACAGGACCTTATGGCTACACCTTC.

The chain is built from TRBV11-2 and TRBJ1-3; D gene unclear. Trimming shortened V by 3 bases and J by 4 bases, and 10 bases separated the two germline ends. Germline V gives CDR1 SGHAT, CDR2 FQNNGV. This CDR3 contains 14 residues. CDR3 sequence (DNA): TGTGCCAGCAGCTTTGACGGGGTCGGAAACACCATATATTTT. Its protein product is CASSFDGVGNTIYF.

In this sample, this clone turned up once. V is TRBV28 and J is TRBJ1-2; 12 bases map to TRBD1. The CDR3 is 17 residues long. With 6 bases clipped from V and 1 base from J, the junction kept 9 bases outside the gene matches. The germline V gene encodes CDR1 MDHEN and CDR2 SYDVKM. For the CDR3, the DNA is TGTGCCAGCAGCCTGGGGGGACAGGGGGCGAATAACTATGGCTACACCTTC. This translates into CASSLGGQGANNYGYTF.

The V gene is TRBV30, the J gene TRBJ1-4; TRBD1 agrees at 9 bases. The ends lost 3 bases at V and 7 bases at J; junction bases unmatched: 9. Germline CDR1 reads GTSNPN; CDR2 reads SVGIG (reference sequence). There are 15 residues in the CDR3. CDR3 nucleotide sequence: TGTGCCTGGAGCCTGAAGACAGGGGGATTTGAAAAACTGTTTTTT. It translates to CAWSLKTGGFEKLFF.

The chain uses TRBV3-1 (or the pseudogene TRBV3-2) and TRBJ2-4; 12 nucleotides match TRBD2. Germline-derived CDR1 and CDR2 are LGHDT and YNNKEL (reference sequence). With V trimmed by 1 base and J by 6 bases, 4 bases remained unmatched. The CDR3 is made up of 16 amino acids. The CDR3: CASSQGLAGDLNIQYF. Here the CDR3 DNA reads TGTGCCAGCAGCCAAGGACTAGCGGGAGATCTAAACATTCAGTACTTC.

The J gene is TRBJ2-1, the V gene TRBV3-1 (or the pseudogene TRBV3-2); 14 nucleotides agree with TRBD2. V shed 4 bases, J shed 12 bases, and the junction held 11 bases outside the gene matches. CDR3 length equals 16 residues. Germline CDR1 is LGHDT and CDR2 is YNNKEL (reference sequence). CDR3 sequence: CASSPMGTSGSSWQFF. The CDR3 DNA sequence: TGTGCCAGCAGCCCGATGGGGACTAGCGGGAGTAGTTGGCAGTTCTTC.

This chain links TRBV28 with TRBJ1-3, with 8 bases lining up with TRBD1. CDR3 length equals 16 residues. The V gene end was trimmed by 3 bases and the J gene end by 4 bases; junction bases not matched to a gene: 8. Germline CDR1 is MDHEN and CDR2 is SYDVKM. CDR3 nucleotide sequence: TGTGCCAGCAGTTTTTTGCAGGGGGCGAGGGGAAACACCATATATTTT. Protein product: CASSFLQGARGNTIYF.

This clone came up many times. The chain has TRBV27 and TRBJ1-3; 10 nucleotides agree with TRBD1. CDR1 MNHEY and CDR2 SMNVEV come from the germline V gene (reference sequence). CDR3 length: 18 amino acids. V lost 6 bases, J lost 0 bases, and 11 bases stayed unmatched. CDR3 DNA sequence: TGTGCCAGCAGCGGCGACAGGGGGCTACCAAGCTCTGGAAACACCATATATTTT. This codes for CASSGDRGLPSSGNTIYF.

The CDR3 coding sequence is TGTGCCAGCAGCTCTCGACAGGGGGACGATGAGCAGTTCTTC. It specifies CASSSRQGDDEQFF. The chain uses TRBV5-4 and TRBJ2-1, with 9 bases identical to TRBD1. Per the germline V gene, CDR1 is SGHNT and CDR2 is YYREEE (reference sequence). The V and J ends lost 3 bases and 8 bases, in that order; junction bases with no gene match: 6. This CDR3 is built from 14 residues.